Shown below are 27 T cell receptor beta chains from a single sample sequenced in a study of blood T cell repertoires in COVID-19. Assay: immunoSEQ multiplex PCR; the TCRdb copy retains only in-frame clones and omits some. Among 40,000 to 50,000 clones listed, around 84% were seen once. The specimen sequenced was peripheral blood. Source of these receptors: a man between 65 and 85 years old with acute or convalescent COVID-19.

This clone was observed a single time. V is TRBV5-1 and J is TRBJ1-1; 8 bases line up with TRBD1. V was pared by 2 bases and J by 0 bases, with 6 bases of the junction left unmatched. The CDR3 totals 16 residues. Looked up from germline, CDR1 is SGHRS and CDR2 is YFSETQ. CDR3 sequence: CASSLLTGEMNTEAFF. The CDR3 nucleotides are TGCGCCAGCAGCTTATTGACAGGGGAGATGAACACTGAAGCTTTCTTT.

V and J are TRBV24-1 and TRBJ2-2, with D tentatively TRBD1 (5 bases). The CDR3 runs to 16 residues. Germline lookup yields CDR1 KGHDR and CDR2 SFDVKD. Trimming shortened V by 4 bases and J by 6 bases, and 17 bases separated the two germline ends. CDR3 amino acids: CATSDPLTGWSGELFF. As DNA, the CDR3 is TGTGCCACCAGTGACCCATTAACAGGCTGGTCCGGGGAGCTGTTTTTT.

This CDR3 reads CASSPQPGLNEKLFF. The CDR3 DNA follows: TGTGCCAGCTCACCACAACCAGGTCTTAATGAAAAACTGTTTTTT. The chain carries TRBV18 and TRBJ1-4; D unresolved. This CDR3 region has 15 residues. Trimming stripped 1 base from V and 4 bases from J, with 10 bases between. In germline, CDR1 is KGHSH, CDR2 LQKENI.

The chain combines TRBV5-1 with TRBJ1-5, with no clear D. The V and J ends lost 0 bases and 5 bases respectively, with 9 bases between them. This CDR3 spans 14 amino acids. CDR1 is SGHRS and CDR2 is YFSETQ in the germline V gene. CDR3 bases: TGCGCCAGCAGCTTGGCTGGGAGGGATCAGCCCCAGCATTTT. The encoded protein is CASSLAGRDQPQHF.

The V call is TRBV6-2 or TRBV6-3, the J call TRBJ2-7; 13 bases fit TRBD2. Per germline, CDR1 MNHEY and CDR2 SVGEGT. The CDR3 sequence is 14 residues long. Trimming took 6 bases from V and 6 from J; bases not matched to a gene: 5. The CDR3 sequence: CASRPTSGRAEQYF. The CDR3 coding sequence is TGTGCCAGCAGGCCTACTAGCGGGAGGGCCGAGCAGTACTTC.

The chain uses TRBV6-5 and TRBJ1-3, with D uncertain. The V end was cut by 7 bases, the J end by 0 bases, with 10 bases between. The CDR3 length is 14 residues. The germline V gene encodes CDR1 MNHEY and CDR2 SVGAGI. CDR3 bases: TGTGCCAGCACCTCACGGTTCTCTGGAAACACCATATATTTT. Protein: CASTSRFSGNTIYF.

V and J are TRBV2 and TRBJ2-7; 7 nucleotides agree with TRBD2. CDR3 size: 14 residues. V lost 3 bases and J lost 6; bases outside the gene matches: 8. The germline V gene has CDR1 SNHLY and CDR2 FYNNEI. The CDR3 sequence is CASSEGGEVREQYF. The CDR3 nucleotides are TGTGCCAGCAGTGAGGGGGGGGAGGTGCGCGAGCAGTACTTC.

The chain has TRBV5-6 and TRBJ2-5; 8 positions agree with TRBD2. The CDR3 is made up of 15 amino acids. With 3 bases clipped from V and 3 bases from J, the junction kept 7 bases outside the gene matches. Germline V gene data show CDR1 as SGHDT and CDR2 as YYEEEE. The CDR3 sequence: CASSSTGLGEETQYF. In DNA, the CDR3 is TGTGCCAGCAGCTCTACGGGACTAGGAGAAGAGACCCAGTACTTC.

The chain uses TRBV6-5 and TRBJ1-2; TRBD1 matches at 9 bases. Germline V gene data show CDR1 as MNHEY and CDR2 as SVGAGI. The CDR3 runs to 15 residues. With 0 bases clipped from V and 6 bases from J, the junction kept 5 bases outside the gene matches. The chain's CDR3 is CASSYSGTGRDGYTF. The CDR3 DNA reads as TGTGCCAGCAGTTACTCGGGGACAGGGAGGGATGGCTACACCTTC.

This chain connects TRBV6-5 to TRBJ2-7, with no clear D. V dropped 7 bases and J dropped 5 bases, with 18 bases sitting between them. Germline loops: CDR1 MNHEY, CDR2 SVGAGI. The CDR3 loop spans 14 amino acids. CDR3 in amino acids: CASTPQSLGDEQYF. The CDR3 DNA is TGTGCCAGCACCCCCCAAAGCCTAGGCGACGAGCAGTACTTC.

The CDR3 nucleotides are TGTGCCAGGGGACTAGCGGGAGGTCACACCGGGGAGCTGTTTTTT. As protein: CARGLAGGHTGELFF. The J gene is TRBJ2-2, the V gene TRBV6-4, with 15 nucleotides matching TRBD2. J gave up 3 bases and V 9 bases, and 2 bases lay outside the gene matches. Germline V lookup: CDR1 MRHNA, CDR2 SNTAGT. This CDR3 has 15 amino acids.

The CDR3 bases are TGTGCCAGCAGGAGACCTGGAGGGGACACAGATACGCAGTATTTT. Its translation is CASRRPGGDTDTQYF. The V and J genes are TRBV6-5 and TRBJ2-3; TRBD2 might be the D (6 bases). Per the germline V gene, CDR1 is MNHEY and CDR2 is SVGAGI. The CDR3 is 15 residues long. V shed 6 bases and J shed 2 bases, with 15 bases lying between them.

Details on this clone: Distinct nucleotide sequences in the sample also encode this CDR3. The rearrangement links TRBV5-6 to TRBJ2-1; perhaps TRBD1 as D (6 bases). Germline V lookup: CDR1 SGHDT, CDR2 YYEEEE. Trimming took 2 bases from V and 2 from J, leaving 11 bases between them. The CDR3 is made up of 15 amino acids. The CDR3 DNA sequence: TGTGCCAGCAGCTTAGTAGGGGGACCCTACAATGAGCAGTTCTTC. Residues: CASSLVGGPYNEQFF.

V and J are TRBV30 and TRBJ2-3; a weak D match, TRBD1 (5 bases). The V gene's germline CDR1 is GTSNPN and CDR2 SVGIG (reference sequence). The CDR3 has 15 residues. Trimming stripped 5 bases from V and 0 bases from J, with 15 bases between. The DNA of the CDR3 is TGTGCCTGGTCACCGACAGACGCTAGCACAGATACGCAGTATTTT. This translates into CAWSPTDASTDTQYF.

The CDR3 protein is CASSNGRWQGNQPQHF. In DNA form, the CDR3 reads TGTGCCAGTAGTAACGGTCGGTGGCAGGGGAATCAGCCCCAGCATTTT. This chain links TRBV19 with TRBJ1-5; D might be TRBD1 (6 bases). The length of the CDR3 is 16 residues. Germline CDR1 is LNHDA and CDR2 is SQIVND (reference sequence). V gave up 4 bases and J gave up 4 bases, with 17 bases separating them.

The chain joins TRBV24-1 to TRBJ2-1, with 9 bases lining up with TRBD1. The CDR3 contains 15 residues. In germline, CDR1 is KGHDR, CDR2 SFDVKD. V lost 5 bases, J lost 4 bases, and 5 bases stayed unmatched. CDR3 DNA: TGTGCCACCAGTGTGGGGGACAGGGAATACAATGAGCAGTTCTTC. Encoded protein: CATSVGDREYNEQFF.

The V gene is TRBV30, the J gene TRBJ1-2; D uncertain. The CDR3 is made up of 13 amino acids. Between the trimmed V and J ends, which lost 0 bases and 4 bases, there was a span of 9 bases. CDR1 GTSNPN and CDR2 SVGIG come from the germline V gene (reference sequence). DNA of the CDR3: TGTGCCTGGAGTGTGGCCCCGATCTATGGCTACACCTTC. Its translation is CAWSVAPIYGYTF.

The V gene is TRBV7-2, the J gene TRBJ1-2; TRBD1 matches at 9 bases. With V trimmed by 5 bases and J by 4 bases, 8 bases remained unmatched. The CDR3 spans 15 residues. CDR1 SGHTA and CDR2 FQGNSA come from the germline V gene. As DNA, the CDR3 is TGTGCCAGCAGCCCACACAGGGGGCGACCCTATGGCTACACCTTC. Protein sequence: CASSPHRGRPYGYTF.

V usage is TRBV6-2 or TRBV6-3 and J usage is TRBJ2-5, with a possible D match to TRBD2 (5 bases). The CDR3 is 15 amino acids. The germline V gene has CDR1 MNHEY and CDR2 SVGEGT. V lost 4 bases to trimming and J lost 2 bases, with 14 bases between them. CDR3 coding DNA: TGTGCCAGCAGTTCATGGAGGACTCGGCAAGAGACCCAGTACTTC. This translates into CASSSWRTRQETQYF.

The chain carries TRBV27 and TRBJ2-1, with TRBD2 matching over 10 bases. The CDR3 consists of 15 residues. Germline-derived CDR1 and CDR2 are MNHEY and SMNVEV (reference sequence). V dropped 5 bases and J dropped 6; count of bases not matched to a gene: 7. The CDR3 sequence is CASSQLAGATNEQFF. In DNA form, the CDR3 reads TGTGCCAGCAGTCAGCTAGCGGGAGCTACCAATGAGCAGTTCTTC.

The chain links TRBV2 to TRBJ2-7, with TRBD1 matching 8 bases. The CDR3 consists of 15 residues. Trimming cost V 4 bases and J 0 bases; bases outside gene matches: 5. The germline V gene has CDR1 SNHLY and CDR2 FYNNEI. The CDR3 coding sequence is TGTGCCAGCAGTGTTGGAACAGGGGGCTCCTACGAGCAGTACTTC. Protein: CASSVGTGGSYEQYF.

This clone has only a few counts. The chain has TRBV20-1 and TRBJ1-5; D gene uncertain. Germline V CDR1 and CDR2: DFQATT, SNEGSKA (reference sequence). Trimming shortened V by 3 bases and J by 5 bases, and 8 bases separated the two germline ends. This CDR3 is built from 12 residues. The CDR3 here is CSASAGDQPQHF. The CDR3 bases are TGCAGTGCTAGTGCCGGGGATCAGCCCCAGCATTTT.

The rearrangement links TRBV3-1 (or the pseudogene TRBV3-2) to TRBJ2-5; 9 bases agree with TRBD1. J gave up 2 bases and V 4 bases, and 8 bases lay outside the gene matches. Germline values: CDR1 LGHDT, CDR2 YNNKEL (reference sequence). CDR3 length: 16 residues. CDR3 nucleotide sequence: TGTGCCAGCAGCCCTCCCCCGGGACAGGGTCAAGAGACCCAGTACTTC. It codes for CASSPPPGQGQETQYF.

The V gene is TRBV19, the J gene TRBJ2-3; 7 bases are shared with TRBD2. The CDR3 runs 14 residues. V shed 1 base and J 5 bases; nucleotides not matched to a gene: 3. CDR1 and CDR2 (germline): LNHDA, SQIVND (reference sequence). The CDR3 loop is CASSIGSGLDTQYF. The CDR3 nucleotides are TGTGCCAGTAGTATAGGTAGCGGGCTAGATACGCAGTATTTT.

This rearrangement joins TRBV11-2 to TRBJ2-1; possibly TRBD1 for D (6 bases). The CDR3 runs to 18 residues. Trimming stripped 5 bases from V and 5 bases from J, with 25 bases between. The V gene's germline CDR1 is SGHAT and CDR2 FQNNGV. The CDR3 DNA reads TGTGCCAGCAGCCTACTATTTATCAGTACCTCAGGGGACAATGAGCAGTTCTTC. Its protein product is CASSLLFISTSGDNEQFF.

The V gene is TRBV27, the J gene TRBJ1-1; the D is unclear. From germline, CDR1 is MNHEY and CDR2 SMNVEV (reference sequence). The germline V and J ends were trimmed by 6 bases and 4 bases, with 12 bases remaining between them. This CDR3 region has 13 residues. Written as DNA, the CDR3 is TGTGCCAGCAGCCAAATCGGGTTCACTGAAGCTTTCTTT. Amino acid sequence: CASSQIGFTEAFF.

V usage is TRBV4-2 and J usage is TRBJ1-5, with unresolved D. The germline V gene has CDR1 LGHNA and CDR2 YNFKEQ. This CDR3 comprises 16 residues. V was trimmed by 1 base and J by 7 bases, leaving 17 bases between them. The CDR3 region has the DNA TGTGCCAGCAGCCAAGGGACTCCGGCGAGTGTCCAGCCCCAGCATTTT. As protein: CASSQGTPASVQPQHF.